The 20 T cell receptor beta chains presented below share a single source sample, sequenced in a study of OX40 agonist ivuxolimab in advanced cancers. Libraries were prepared by immunoSEQ multiplex PCR; TCRdb keeps only in-frame clonotypes and omits some of them. Of 30,000 to 40,000 clones listed, about 81% were seen once; the top ten hold roughly 21%. Specimen: CD4+ or CD8+ T cells sorted from blood, collected in a trial of the OX40 agonist ivuxolimab. Receptors were obtained from an adult with an advanced solid tumor such as melanoma, head and neck, liver or kidney cancer.

The genes are TRBV19 and TRBJ1-4, with D uncertain. The CDR3 runs to 15 residues. Germline assignment: CDR1 LNHDA and CDR2 SQIVND (reference sequence). The V gene lost 3 bases and the J gene lost 8 bases, with 16 bases spanning the gap. The CDR3: CASSINRAQAEKLFF. As DNA, the CDR3 is TGTGCCAGTAGTATTAACCGGGCCCAGGCAGAAAAACTGTTTTTT. Looking up the rest from reference TRBV19 and TRBJ1-4 gives the full variable domain: DGGITQSPKYLFRKEGQNVTLSCEQNLNHDAMYWYRQDPGQGLRLIYYSQIVNDFQKGDIAEGYSVSREKKESFPLTVTSAQKNPTAFYLCASSINRAQAEKLFFGSGTQLSVL.

This chain links TRBV19 with TRBJ2-7; TRBD2 might be the D (6 bases). Trimming took off 10 bases at V and 2 bases at J, with 21 bases between the two ends. This CDR3 contains 15 residues. Per the germline V gene, CDR1 is LNHDA and CDR2 is SQIVND (reference sequence). CDR3 nucleotides: TGTGCCACCGCAAATCCCGGGACTGGAACCTACGAGCAGTACTTC. Encoded protein: CATANPGTGTYEQYF.

In its sample, this clone was seen once. V is TRBV5-1 and J is TRBJ1-3, with 11 bases that match TRBD1. The CDR3 totals 15 residues. Trimming took 3 bases from V and 4 from J; bases not matched to a gene: 3. Germline-derived CDR1 and CDR2 are SGHRS and YFSETQ. The CDR3 nucleotides are TGCGCCAGCAGCTCAAGGACAGGGGGCGGAAACACCATATATTTT. It encodes CASSSRTGGGNTIYF.

The V gene is TRBV4-1, the J gene TRBJ2-2; 11 bases align to TRBD2. CDR1 is MGHRA, CDR2 YSYEKL, per germline. The length of the CDR3 is 16 residues. The V segment lost 5 bases and the J segment 7 bases; nucleotides outside the gene matches: 9. In nucleotides, the CDR3 is TGCGCCAGCAGCGGAACCGGGACTAGCGGCTTCGGGGAGCTGTTTTTT. It yields the protein CASSGTGTSGFGELFF.

V and J are TRBV7-9 and TRBJ1-4, with D tentatively TRBD1 (6 bases). The CDR3 is 14 amino acids. V lost 0 bases to trimming and J lost 7 bases, with 9 bases between them. The V gene's germline CDR1 is SEHNR and CDR2 FQNEAQ (reference sequence). CDR3 in DNA: TGTGCCAGCAGCTTAGCCAGGGGCGGTGAAAAACTGTTTTTT. Its protein product is CASSLARGGEKLFF.

The chain couples TRBV5-6 to TRBJ1-6; perhaps TRBD1 as D (6 bases). Germline CDR1 SGHDT, CDR2 YYEEEE. V gave up 1 base and J gave up 14 bases, with 19 bases separating them. This CDR3 region has 15 residues. CDR3 bases: TGTGCCAGCAGCTTGTATGCGGGGGGGCCATTCACCCTCCACTTT. Protein sequence: CASSLYAGGPFTLHF.

The chain carries TRBV28 and TRBJ1-6; the match to TRBD1 covers 9 bases. The CDR3 is 14 amino acids. In germline, CDR1 is MDHEN, CDR2 SYDVKM. With 5 bases clipped from V and 8 bases from J, the junction kept 4 bases outside the gene matches. DNA of the CDR3: TGTGCCAGCAGTCGCGGACAGGGGCATTCACCCCTCCACTTT. It translates to CASSRGQGHSPLHF.

The genes are TRBV4-3 and TRBJ1-2; D is uncertain. This CDR3 has 13 residues. Trimming left V 3 bases short and J 3 bases short, with 8 bases between. Germline lookup yields CDR1 LGHNA and CDR2 YSLEER. This CDR3 reads CASSQHRDYGYTF. CDR3 in DNA: TGCGCCAGCAGCCAGCACCGGGACTATGGCTACACCTTC.

This chain uses TRBV28 with TRBJ1-6; D not certain. Germline CDR1 reads MDHEN; CDR2 reads SYDVKM. The CDR3 runs 13 residues. V was clipped by 5 bases and J by 9 bases, with 11 bases between them. CDR3 region: CASSPQVISPLHF. As DNA, the CDR3 is TGTGCCAGCAGTCCCCAGGTCATTTCACCCCTCCACTTT.

The chain uses TRBV4-3 and TRBJ1-4; 7 bases are a match to TRBD1. The CDR3 has 18 amino acids. Trimming took 0 bases from V and 0 from J; bases not matched to a gene: 7. Germline lookup yields CDR1 LGHNA and CDR2 YSLEER. This CDR3 is CASSQDGTVYSTNEKLFF. The CDR3 region has the DNA TGCGCCAGCAGCCAAGATGGGACAGTTTATTCAACTAATGAAAAACTGTTTTTT.

This clone has a handful of counts. The rearrangement joins TRBV7-8 to TRBJ2-1, with 9 positions matching TRBD2. The V segment lost 4 bases and the J segment 15 bases; nucleotides outside the gene matches: 16. The CDR3 loop spans 15 amino acids. CDR1 is SGHVS, CDR2 FQNEAQ, per germline. The CDR3 here is CASSSAIGSSGRLFF. The CDR3 DNA is TGTGCCAGCAGCTCGGCAATAGGGTCCAGCGGGAGGCTGTTCTTC.

The rearrangement joins TRBV10-1 to TRBJ2-7; D perhaps matches TRBD2 (6 bases). This CDR3 region has 14 residues. Germline assignment: CDR1 WNHNN and CDR2 SYGVQD (reference sequence). Trimming took 6 bases from V and 3 from J, leaving 15 bases between them. The CDR3 is CASRGLHGLYEQYF. Written as DNA, the CDR3 is TGCGCCAGCAGGGGACTCCATGGCCTCTACGAGCAGTACTTC.

This chain uses TRBV15 with TRBJ2-3, with D possibly TRBD1 on 6 matching bases. The CDR3 is 16 residues long. Trimming removed 1 base at V and 0 bases at J, with 11 bases between. Germline V gene data show CDR1 as LNHNV and CDR2 as YYDKDF (reference sequence). CDR3 DNA sequence: TGTGCCACCAGCAGAGTTCGGACAGATAGCACAGATACGCAGTATTTT. Translating it yields CATSRVRTDSTDTQYF.

This clone was seen more than once but under ten times. The rearrangement uses TRBV2 and TRBJ1-1; D gene ambiguous. The CDR3 consists of 16 residues. Trimming took off 2 bases at V and 3 bases at J, with 16 bases between the two ends. Germline V gene lookup returns CDR1 SNHLY and CDR2 FYNNEI. The CDR3 region is CASSENMVPRDTEAFF. The CDR3 coding sequence is TGTGCCAGCAGTGAAAACATGGTCCCGCGGGACACTGAAGCTTTCTTT.

This sequence joins TRBV9 and TRBJ1-6; D is perhaps TRBD1 (5 bases). Germline-derived CDR1 and CDR2 are SGDLS and YYNGEE. The CDR3 contains 15 residues. V lost 4 bases and J lost 8, with 16 bases in between. The CDR3 bases are TGTGCCAGCAGCCCCCCCGGGACGGACGATTCACCCCTCCACTTT. Its translation is CASSPPGTDDSPLHF.

The genes are TRBV10-2 and TRBJ2-7; either TRBD1 or TRBD2 may fit D (6 bases each). Trimming took 8 bases from V and 5 from J, leaving 22 bases between them. The CDR3 is 15 amino acids. Germline V gene lookup returns CDR1 WSHSY and CDR2 SAAADI. This chain's CDR3 is CASGDTGGAQNEQYF. CDR3 nucleotide sequence: TGCGCCAGCGGGGATACCGGGGGCGCCCAGAACGAGCAGTACTTC.

This chain connects TRBV5-4 to TRBJ1-2; TRBD1 might be the D (5 bases). CDR1 and CDR2 (germline): SGHNT, YYREEE (reference sequence). The CDR3 has 14 amino acids. V dropped 4 bases and J dropped 4 bases, with 14 bases sitting between them. CDR3 loop: CASSPGLRVYGYTF. Written as DNA, the CDR3 is TGTGCCAGCAGCCCGGGACTGAGGGTCTATGGCTACACCTTC.

The chain employs TRBV7-7 and TRBJ2-2; a weak D match, TRBD1 (5 bases). V lost 3 bases and J lost 6, with 17 bases in between. This CDR3 has 16 amino acids. Per germline, CDR1 SSHAT and CDR2 FNYEAQ (reference sequence). This CDR3 reads CASSFYVLLGPGELFF. CDR3 DNA sequence: TGTGCCAGCAGCTTCTACGTCCTGCTGGGGCCCGGGGAGCTGTTTTTT.

This chain joins TRBV6-5 and TRBJ1-3, with D perhaps TRBD1 (5 bases). The germline V gene encodes CDR1 MNHEY and CDR2 SVGAGI. V was trimmed by 2 bases and J by 0 bases, leaving 8 bases between them. The CDR3 spans 15 residues. DNA for the CDR3: TGTGCCAGCAGTTACGACAGCTTCTCTGGAAACACCATATATTTT. Translation gives CASSYDSFSGNTIYF.

The genes are TRBV2 and TRBJ1-5, with unresolved D. V was pared by 3 bases and J by 0 bases, with 9 bases between. Germline V lookup: CDR1 SNHLY, CDR2 FYNNEI. The CDR3 runs 15 residues. Written as DNA, the CDR3 is TGTGCCAGCAGTGAGGACGGCCATAGCAATCAGCCCCAGCATTTT. Amino acid sequence: CASSEDGHSNQPQHF.